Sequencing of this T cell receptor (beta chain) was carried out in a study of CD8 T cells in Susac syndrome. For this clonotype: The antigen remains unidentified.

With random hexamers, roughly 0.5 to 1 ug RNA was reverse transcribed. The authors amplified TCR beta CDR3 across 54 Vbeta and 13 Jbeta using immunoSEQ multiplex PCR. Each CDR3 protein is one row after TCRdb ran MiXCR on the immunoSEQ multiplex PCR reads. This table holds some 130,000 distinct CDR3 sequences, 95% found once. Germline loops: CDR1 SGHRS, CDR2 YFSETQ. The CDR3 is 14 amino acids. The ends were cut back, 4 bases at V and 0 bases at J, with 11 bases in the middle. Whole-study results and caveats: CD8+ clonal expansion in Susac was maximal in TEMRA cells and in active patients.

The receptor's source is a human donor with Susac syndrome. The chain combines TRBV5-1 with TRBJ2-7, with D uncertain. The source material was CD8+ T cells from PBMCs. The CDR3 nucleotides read TGCGCCAGCAGCCCCTCTGGGAACTCCTACGAGCAGTACTTC. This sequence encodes CASSPSGNSYEQYF. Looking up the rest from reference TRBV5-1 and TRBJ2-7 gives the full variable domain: KAGVTQTPRYLIKTRGQQVTLSCSPISGHRSVSWYQQTPGQGLQFLFEYFSETQRNKGNFPGRFSGRQFSNSRSEMNVSTLELGDSALYLCASSPSGNSYEQYFGPGTRLTVT.